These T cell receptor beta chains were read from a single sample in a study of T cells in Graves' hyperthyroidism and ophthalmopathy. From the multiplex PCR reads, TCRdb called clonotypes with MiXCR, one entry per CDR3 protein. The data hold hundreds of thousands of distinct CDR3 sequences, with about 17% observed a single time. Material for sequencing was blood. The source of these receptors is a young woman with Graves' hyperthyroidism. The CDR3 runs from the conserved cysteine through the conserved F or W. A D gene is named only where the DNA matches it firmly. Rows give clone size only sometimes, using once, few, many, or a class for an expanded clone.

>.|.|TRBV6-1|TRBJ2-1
CASSRRTPSQADNEQFF
TGTGCCAGCAGTCGCCGGACCCCCTCCCAGGCGGACAATGAGCAGTTCTTC
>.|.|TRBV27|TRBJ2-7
CASSLRASAFHEQYF
TGTGCCAGCAGTTTACGGGCTAGCGCTTTCCACGAGCAGTACTTC
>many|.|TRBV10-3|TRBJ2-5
CAISGSGGETQYF
TGTGCCATCAGTGGGTCCGGGGGAGAGACCCAGTACTTC
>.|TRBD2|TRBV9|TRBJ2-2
CASSDSQRDWRAGELFF
TGTGCCAGCAGCGATTCCCAGCGGGATTGGAGAGCCGGGGAGCTGTTTTTT
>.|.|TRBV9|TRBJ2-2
CASSLSTGNTGELFF
TGTGCCAGCAGCCTATCGACAGGGAACACCGGGGAGCTGTTTTTT
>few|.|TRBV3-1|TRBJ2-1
CASSQFLAVEQFF
TGTGCCAGCAGCCAATTTCTAGCCGTAGAGCAGTTCTTC
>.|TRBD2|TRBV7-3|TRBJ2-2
CASSLTAGVGTGELFF
TGTGCCAGCAGCTTAACAGCGGGAGTCGGAACCGGGGAGCTGTTTTTT
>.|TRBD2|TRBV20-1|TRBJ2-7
CSARGVRTSVYEQYF
TGCAGTGCTAGGGGGGTGAGGACTAGCGTCTACGAGCAGTACTTC
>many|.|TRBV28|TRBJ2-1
CASSHAGVNEQFF
TGTGCCAGCAGTCATGCAGGGGTCAATGAGCAGTTCTTC
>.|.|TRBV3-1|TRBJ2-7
CASSHETCEQYF
TGTGCCAGCAGCCATGAGACTTGCGAGCAGTACTTC
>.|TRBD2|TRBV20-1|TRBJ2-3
CSAPMGTSTSTDTQYF
TGCAGTGCTCCAATGGGGACTAGCACGAGCACAGATACGCAGTATTTT
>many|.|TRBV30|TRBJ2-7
CAWGTSYEQYF
TGTGCCTGGGGGACATCCTACGAGCAGTACTTC
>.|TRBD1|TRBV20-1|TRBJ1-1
CSARPRQGFTEAFF
TGCAGTGCTAGACCCAGACAGGGCTTCACTGAAGCTTTCTTT
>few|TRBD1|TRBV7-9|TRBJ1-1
CASSLSGGDLNTEAFF
TGTGCCAGCAGCTTATCAGGGGGTGACCTGAACACTGAAGCTTTCTTT
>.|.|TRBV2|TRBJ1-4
CASSEGGVGEKLFF
TGTGCCAGCAGTGAGGGGGGGGTCGGGGAAAAACTGTTTTTT
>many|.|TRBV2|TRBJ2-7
CASSSSGAASREQYF
TGTGCCAGCAGTTCGTCGGGGGCGGCATCACGCGAGCAGTACTTC
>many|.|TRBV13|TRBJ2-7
CASSRWGDTYEQYF
TGTGCCAGCAGCCGATGGGGGGATACCTACGAGCAGTACTTC
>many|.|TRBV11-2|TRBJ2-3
CASSLRQAGLTDTQYF
TGTGCCAGCAGCCTCAGACAGGCCGGGCTGACAGATACGCAGTATTTT
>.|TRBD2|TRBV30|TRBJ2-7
CAWNSGVAGHYEQYF
TGTGCCTGGAACTCAGGAGTAGCGGGCCACTACGAGCAGTACTTC
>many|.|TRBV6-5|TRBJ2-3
CASSYDRRTDTQYF
TGTGCCAGCAGTTACGACAGACGCACAGATACGCAGTATTTT
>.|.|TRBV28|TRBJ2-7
CASRPTGLTYEQYF
TGTGCCAGCAGACCTACGGGACTTACCTACGAGCAGTACTTC
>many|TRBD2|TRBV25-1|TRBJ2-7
CASTFSGRGAYEQYF
TGTGCCAGCACTTTTAGCGGGAGGGGCGCCTACGAGCAGTACTTC
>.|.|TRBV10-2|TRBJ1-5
CASSDPNQPQHF
TGCGCCAGCAGTGATCCTAATCAGCCCCAGCATTTT
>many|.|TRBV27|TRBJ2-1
CASSRLGDEQFF
TGTGCCAGCAGTCGACTGGGGGATGAGCAGTTCTTC
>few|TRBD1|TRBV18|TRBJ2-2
CASSPWTGQGTGELFF
TGTGCCAGCTCACCATGGACCGGACAGGGGACCGGGGAGCTGTTTTTT
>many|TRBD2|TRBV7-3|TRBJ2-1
CASSLGGAGGYNEQFF
TGTGCCAGCAGCTTGGGTGGAGCGGGAGGGTACAATGAGCAGTTCTTC
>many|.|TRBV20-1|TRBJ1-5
CSARGQGGQPQHF
TGCAGTGCTAGGGGCCAGGGTGGGCAGCCCCAGCATTTT
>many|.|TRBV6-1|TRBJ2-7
CASSEDVGDSSYEQYF
TGTGCCAGCAGTGAAGATGTTGGCGACTCCTCCTACGAGCAGTACTTC
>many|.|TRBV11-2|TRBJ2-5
CASSYVGETQYF
TGTGCCAGCAGCTACGTCGGTGAGACCCAGTACTTC
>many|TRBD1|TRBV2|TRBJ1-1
CASSSRQGSEAFF
TGTGCCAGCAGTTCTAGACAGGGCAGTGAAGCTTTCTTT
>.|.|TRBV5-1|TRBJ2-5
CASSPRTEKETQYF
TGCGCCAGCAGCCCTAGGACTGAAAAAGAGACCCAGTACTTC
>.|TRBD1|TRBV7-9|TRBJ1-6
CASSRYPDREMSPLHF
TGTGCCAGCAGCCGATACCCTGACAGGGAAATGTCACCCCTCCACTTT
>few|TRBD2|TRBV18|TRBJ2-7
CASSQKLAGLVYEQYF
TGTGCCAGCTCACAGAAACTAGCGGGATTAGTCTACGAGCAGTACTTC
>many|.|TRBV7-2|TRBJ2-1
CASRQPEFNEQFF
TGTGCCAGCAGGCAGCCGGAGTTCAATGAGCAGTTCTTC
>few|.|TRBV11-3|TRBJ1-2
CASSVSTGIYGYTF
TGTGCCAGCAGCGTGTCCACAGGGATCTATGGCTACACCTTC
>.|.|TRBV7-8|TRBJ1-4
CASSQSRAANEKLFF
TGTGCCAGCAGCCAGAGCAGGGCGGCTAATGAAAAACTGTTTTTT
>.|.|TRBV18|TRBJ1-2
CASSQANRAAVDGYTF
TGTGCCAGCTCACAAGCCAACAGGGCGGCGGTGGATGGCTACACCTTC
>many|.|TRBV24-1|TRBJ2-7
CATSDLSGVAQYF
TGTGCCACCAGTGATTTATCTGGGGTCGCGCAGTACTTC
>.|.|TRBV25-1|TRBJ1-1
CASSALGGNTEAFF
TGTGCCAGCAGTGCCCTAGGGGGGAACACTGAAGCTTTCTTT
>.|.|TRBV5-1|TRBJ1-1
CASSLGPGDTEAFF
TGCGCCAGCAGCTTGGGGCCAGGGGACACTGAAGCTTTCTTT